One sample yielded the 10 T cell receptor beta chains listed below, sequenced in a study of blood T cell repertoires in COVID-19. The repertoire was sequenced with immunoSEQ multiplex PCR; TCRdb's copy has only in-frame clones and lacks some. The repertoire holds 140,000 or so clones, with 70% to 90% as singletons. Sequenced sample: peripheral blood. These receptors originate from a man between 65 and 85 years old with acute or convalescent COVID-19.

The chain joins TRBV28 to TRBJ1-5, with TRBD1 identical over 7 bases. The CDR3 has 12 amino acids. V was clipped by 6 bases and J by 6 bases; unmatched bases: 2. Germline V CDR1 and CDR2: MDHEN, SYDVKM. CDR3 in DNA: TGTGCCAGCAGGACAGGGACTCAGCCCCAGCATTTT. Translated, it gives CASRTGTQPQHF. Full variable domain (remainder filled in from reference TRBV28 and TRBJ1-5): DVKVTQSSRYLVKRTGEKVFLECVQDMDHENMFWYRQDPGLGLRLIYFSYDVKMKEKGDIPEGYSVSREKKERFSLILESASTNQTSMYLCASRTGTQPQHFGDGTRLSIL.

In its sample, this clone was seen a few times. The J gene is TRBJ2-2, the V gene TRBV7-2, with no clear D. The length of the CDR3 is 16 residues. Trimming removed 5 bases from V and 0 bases from J, with 13 bases in between. Germline V gene lookup returns CDR1 SGHTA and CDR2 FQGNSA. CDR3 loop: CASSLNAPTNTGELFF. In DNA form, the CDR3 reads TGTGCCAGCAGCCTCAATGCCCCTACGAACACCGGGGAGCTGTTTTTT. The whole variable domain, remainder taken from reference TRBV7-2 and TRBJ2-2, is GAGVSQSPSNKVTEKGKDVELRCDPISGHTALYWYRQSLGQGLEFLIYFQGNSAPDKSGLPSDRFSAERTGGSVSTLTIQRTQQEDSAVYLCASSLNAPTNTGELFFGEGSRLTVL.

V is TRBV10-3 and J is TRBJ1-2; 7 positions match TRBD1. Germline CDR1 reads ENHRY; CDR2 reads SYGVKD. The CDR3 extends over 13 amino acids. Trimming cost V 3 bases and J 3 bases; bases outside gene matches: 1. The CDR3 DNA reads as TGTGCCATCAGTGAAGGACAGGACTATGGCTACACCTTC. It translates to CAISEGQDYGYTF.

This sequence joins TRBV5-5 and TRBJ1-1; D gene ambiguous. The ends were cut back, 0 bases at V and 1 base at J, with 7 bases in the middle. Germline loops: CDR1 SGHKS, CDR2 YYEKEE (reference sequence). The CDR3 consists of 14 residues. Written as DNA, the CDR3 is TGTGCCAGCAGCTTGGTTACATGGAACACTGAAGCTTTCTTT. This codes for CASSLVTWNTEAFF.

V and J are TRBV5-1 and TRBJ1-2, with no clear D. Deletions cut 4 bases from V and 4 bases from J, with 8 bases between. Germline lookup yields CDR1 SGHRS and CDR2 YFSETQ. This CDR3 region has 12 residues. CDR3 amino acids: CASSTHSYGYTF. CDR3 bases: TGCGCCAGCAGCACCCACAGCTATGGCTACACCTTC.

The chain combines TRBV28 with TRBJ2-7, with D possibly being TRBD1 (6 bases). The germline gives CDR1 MDHEN, CDR2 SYDVKM. Trimming left V 4 bases short and J 6 bases short, with 19 bases between. The CDR3 loop spans 15 amino acids. In nucleotides, the CDR3 is TGTGCCAGCAGTTATAGGGGGATTAGCTTTAGCGAGCAGTACTTC. Its protein is CASSYRGISFSEQYF.

The chain couples TRBV10-3 to TRBJ1-1, with 11 nucleotides matching TRBD1. The CDR3 extends over 15 amino acids. CDR1 and CDR2 from the germline V gene are ENHRY and SYGVKD. V shed 5 bases and J 2 bases; nucleotides not matched to a gene: 4. The CDR3 DNA reads as TGTGCCATCAGTCCACGGACAGGGGGCAACACTGAAGCTTTCTTT. Residues: CAISPRTGGNTEAFF.

The chain couples TRBV6-6 to TRBJ1-2; 11 positions agree with TRBD1. Germline V lookup: CDR1 MNHNY, CDR2 SVGAGI (reference sequence). The CDR3 spans 16 residues. The V and J ends lost 6 bases and 2 bases, in that order; junction bases with no gene match: 8. The CDR3 DNA reads TGTGCCAGCAGCCCCGGGACAGGGGGAAACAACTATGGCTACACCTTC. The encoded protein is CASSPGTGGNNYGYTF.

J is TRBJ1-1 and V is TRBV5-1, with a possible D match to TRBD1 (5 bases). Germline CDR1 SGHRS, CDR2 YFSETQ. The CDR3 has 13 amino acids. Trimming pared 5 bases from V and 5 bases from J, leaving 13 bases between. The CDR3 is CASRGPEGTEAFF. The CDR3 DNA reads TGCGCCAGCAGGGGACCGGAGGGGACTGAAGCTTTCTTT.

The chain couples TRBV27 to TRBJ1-5; TRBD1 matches 7 bases. The germline V gene encodes CDR1 MNHEY and CDR2 SMNVEV (reference sequence). CDR3 length: 15 amino acids. J lost 1 base, V lost 2 bases, and 2 bases had no gene match. The CDR3 reads CASSLEGASNQPQHF. CDR3 DNA: TGTGCCAGCAGTTTAGAGGGGGCAAGCAATCAGCCCCAGCATTTT.